This entry lists 2 T cell receptor beta chains sequenced from one sample in a study of lymphopenia after photon versus proton radiotherapy (dated 2019 in TCRdb). Receptors were amplified or captured by the immunoSEQ multiplex PCR assay. What TCRdb holds here is the immuneACCESS table cut down to in-frame rearrangements. Part of the clones is not present; checked against another copy, under half of the missing clones reflect an unresolved V gene, and the others are unexplained. The sample table holds approximately 170,000 clones, of which approximately 90% were seen once. The biggest ten clones account for around 4.7% of the sample. Specimen: peripheral blood, collected from a patient treated with photon-based radiotherapy. These receptors came from a middle-aged man with gastric cancer.

The chain links TRBV6-5 to TRBJ2-2; TRBD1 is a possible D gene (5 bases). Germline-derived CDR1 and CDR2 are MNHEY and SVGAGI. Trimming shortened V by 0 bases and J by 5 bases, and 10 bases separated the two germline ends. The CDR3 spans 15 residues. CDR3 bases: TGTGCCAGCAGTTACTCGATTCAGGGAACCGGGGAGCTGTTTTTT. It specifies CASSYSIQGTGELFF.

The chain has TRBV15 and TRBJ2-1; D might be TRBD2 (5 bases). Germline loops: CDR1 LNHNV, CDR2 YYDKDF (reference sequence). CDR3 length: 16 amino acids. V was shortened by 5 bases and J by 0 bases, with 14 bases between the two germline ends. In DNA form, the CDR3 reads TGTGCCACCAGCGGTCTGGAGGCGAGCTCCTACAATGAGCAGTTCTTC. It translates to CATSGLEASSYNEQFF.